This TCR beta chain was captured in a study of CXCR3-negative and CXCR3-positive naive CD8 T cells. General study findings and limits: Naive cells positive for CXCR3 carried more hydrophobic TRB CDR3s than CXCR3-negative ones.

Carrying UMI labels, the TRB cDNA libraries were prepared through 5' RACE. TCRdb reprocessed the 5' RACE reads, with one entry per CDR3 protein and no DNA. This sample contains 150,000 or so distinct CDR3 sequences. Note on this clonotype: Its antigen is still unknown.

This CDR3 contains 14 residues. Researchers sorted a few hundred thousand cells of each CD8+ T cell subset in triplicate. The sequence came from a human donor in good health. Some clones in this sample may be carry-over from other donors' samples. This chain uses TRBV12-3 or TRBV12-4 with TRBJ2-1; TCRdb's D gene call, TRBD1, goes unchecked for lack of DNA. The specimen was naive CXCR3+ CD8+ T cells from blood. Stated subset: CD45RO-CCR7+CD27+CD95- naive CD8+ T cells expressing CXCR3 (TNR3+). This CDR3 reads CASSQQQVHNEQFF.